Each of the 29 T cell receptor beta chains below was sequenced from the same sample in a study of blood T cells in healthy people across ages. A second PCR, run for roughly 7 to 12 cycles, used a sample-barcoded 5' primer plus a J-beta primer mix. TCRdb ran MiXCR on the 5' RACE reads and lists one entry per CDR3 protein. The table has some 730,000 distinct CDR3 sequences, over 20% seen once; the top ten hold roughly a fifth. The material sequenced was blood. These receptors all stem from a man aged 65 to 79 in good health.

CDR3 loop: CASSFLAGAPTSEATQYF. The CDR3 DNA follows: TGTGCCAGCAGTTTCCTAGCGGGAGCCCCAACCAGTGAGGCGACCCAGTACTTC. The rearrangement links TRBV6-2 or TRBV6-3 to TRBJ2-5, with 10 bases identical to TRBD2. The V and J ends lost 4 bases and 7 bases, in that order; junction bases with no gene match: 18. This CDR3 spans 18 amino acids. Germline loops: CDR1 MNHEY, CDR2 SVGEGT.

This chain connects TRBV7-3 to TRBJ2-3, with D uncertain. The germline V gene encodes CDR1 SGHTA and CDR2 FQGTGA. Between the trimmed V and J ends, which lost 0 bases and 3 bases, there was a span of 4 bases. This CDR3 contains 13 residues. The DNA for the CDR3 is TGTGCCAGCAGCTTAACGAAAACAGATACGCAGTATTTT. Translated: CASSLTKTDTQYF.

The rearrangement joins TRBV29-1 to TRBJ2-1; D not resolved. The V gene lost 4 bases and the J gene lost 8 bases, with 9 bases spanning the gap. CDR3 size: 11 residues. Germline CDR1 reads SQVTM; CDR2 reads ANQGSEA. CDR3 sequence (DNA): TGCAGCGTTGGGCTGGGCGATGAGCAGTTCTTC. It specifies CSVGLGDEQFF.

The genes are TRBV6-6 and TRBJ2-3; weak D call: TRBD1 (6 bases). From germline, CDR1 is MNHNY and CDR2 SVGAGI (reference sequence). V gave up 9 bases and J gave up 1 base, with 11 bases separating them. CDR3 length: 13 amino acids. The CDR3 nucleotides read TGTGCCAGTCGGGACACCGGCACAGATACGCAGTATTTT. Translated: CASRDTGTDTQYF.

CDR3 region: CASRWTGGNYGYTF. The CDR3 nucleotides read TGTGCCAGCAGGTGGACAGGGGGCAACTATGGCTACACCTTC. This chain uses TRBV6-6 with TRBJ1-2; 11 bases align to TRBD1. The junction had 2 bases not matched to a gene; V was cut back by 6 bases and J by 2 bases. In germline, CDR1 is MNHNY, CDR2 SVGAGI (reference sequence). This CDR3 contains 14 residues.

The count of this clonotype is one. The CDR3 loop reads CASSTNLQGSETQYF. CDR3 in DNA: TGTGCCAGCAGCACTAACCTCCAGGGTTCAGAGACCCAGTACTTC. The genes are TRBV12-3 or TRBV12-4 and TRBJ2-5; tentative D call: TRBD1 (5 bases). Trimming took 6 bases from V and 4 from J, leaving 18 bases between them. The CDR3 covers 15 residues.

This clonotype was counted a few times. The V and J genes are TRBV3-1 and TRBJ2-5, with D perhaps TRBD2 (6 bases). V lost 1 base and J 3 bases, leaving 9 bases between the germline ends. The CDR3 totals 14 residues. The germline V gene encodes CDR1 LGHDT and CDR2 YNNKEL (reference sequence). This CDR3 reads CASSQGDWKETQYF. In DNA, the CDR3 is TGTGCCAGCAGCCAAGGGGACTGGAAAGAGACCCAGTACTTC.

This clonotype has only a few counts. This rearrangement joins TRBV20-1 to TRBJ1-2; the match to TRBD1 covers 7 bases. V dropped 1 base and J dropped 5; count of bases not matched to a gene: 22. The CDR3 has 19 amino acids. Germline V gene lookup returns CDR1 DFQATT and CDR2 SNEGSKA (reference sequence). CDR3 sequence (DNA): TGCAGTGCTAGAGCCCCCGACAGGGAAGGGATAGGGGGACTATATGGCTACACCTTC. Encoded protein: CSARAPDREGIGGLYGYTF.

In its sample, this clonotype was seen a few times. The chain recombines TRBV12-3 or TRBV12-4 with TRBJ1-5; TRBD1 matches 7 bases. The CDR3 is 15 residues long. J gave up 4 bases and V 3 bases, and 6 bases lay outside the gene matches. The CDR3 DNA sequence: TGTGCCAGCAGTTTGGGCGGGACAGATAATCAGCCCCAGCATTTT. Translating it yields CASSLGGTDNQPQHF.

The rearrangement joins TRBV19 to TRBJ1-2, with 7 bases matching TRBD1. With 5 bases clipped from V and 5 bases from J, the junction kept 11 bases outside the gene matches. The CDR3 sequence is 15 residues long. CDR1 and CDR2 (germline): LNHDA, SQIVND (reference sequence). CDR3: CASSPASTGRYGYTF. As DNA, the CDR3 is TGTGCCAGTAGTCCCGCCTCGACAGGGCGGTATGGCTACACCTTC.

A few counts support this clonotype. This chain links TRBV7-2 with TRBJ2-4; the D is unclear. Germline loops: CDR1 SGHTA, CDR2 FQGNSA. CDR3 size: 12 residues. The V end lost 5 bases, the J end lost 7 bases, and 9 bases lay between the germline ends. CDR3 bases: TGTGCCAGCAGCCCCGATGGGAACATTCAGTACTTC. Protein: CASSPDGNIQYF.

This chain links TRBV24-1 with TRBJ1-5; 10 bases map to TRBD1. Germline-derived CDR1 and CDR2 are KGHDR and SFDVKD. With 3 bases clipped from V and 6 bases from J, the junction kept 7 bases outside the gene matches. The CDR3 has 16 amino acids. CDR3 DNA sequence: TGTGCCACCAGTGATGCCAGGACAGGGGGGATTCAGCCCCAGCATTTT. Translating it yields CATSDARTGGIQPQHF.

This clonotype was detected only a few times. Sequence at one end of the junction differs from germline and may be a read error. The chain uses TRBV27 and TRBJ2-5; 10 bases are a match to TRBD2. The CDR3 covers 14 residues. Germline-derived CDR1 and CDR2 are MNHEY and SMNVEV (reference sequence). The CDR3 region has the DNA TGTGCCAGCCGTTTAGCGGGGGGCATGGAGACCCAGTACTTC. It translates to CASRLAGGMETQYF.

This clonotype was seen only a few times. J is TRBJ1-1 and V is TRBV3-1; 9 nucleotides line up with TRBD1. The V gene's germline CDR1 is LGHDT and CDR2 YNNKEL (reference sequence). Trimming at V came to 4 bases and at J to 6 bases, leaving 6 bases not matched to a gene. The CDR3 spans 14 residues. CDR3 DNA sequence: TGTGCCAGCAGCCCACGGACAGGGGAAGCTGAAGCTTTCTTT. Amino acids: CASSPRTGEAEAFF.

The table lists this clonotype with a few counts. The CDR3 coding sequence is TGTGCCAGCAGCCAAGATCTAGCTAGTTTTGATGAGCAGTTCTTC. Its translation is CASSQDLASFDEQFF. The genes are TRBV4-2 and TRBJ2-1; weak D call: TRBD2 (5 bases). The germline CDR1 and CDR2 sequences are LGHNA and YNFKEQ. V lost 0 bases and J 8 bases, leaving 14 bases between the germline ends. The CDR3 has 15 residues.

This chain joins TRBV7-2 and TRBJ1-1, with 7 bases matching TRBD1. The CDR3 covers 14 residues. V shed 0 bases and J 4 bases; nucleotides not matched to a gene: 2. Germline V CDR1 and CDR2: SGHTA, FQGNSA. CDR3 in amino acids: CASSLARGLTEAFF. CDR3 DNA sequence: TGTGCCAGCAGCTTAGCGAGGGGGCTCACTGAAGCTTTCTTT.

Comments on this clonotype: As the CDR3 is not closed by the conserved phenylalanine or tryptophan, this likely results from a read error. The chain couples TRBV5-6 to TRBJ1-2; tentative D call: TRBD1 (6 bases). The CDR3 sequence is 15 residues long. The germline V gene has CDR1 SGHDT and CDR2 YYEEEE. The CDR3: CTSSFYQQGFYGYTL. The CDR3 region has the DNA TGTACCAGCAGCTTTTACCAACAGGGATTCTATGGCTACACCCTC.

This clonotype was picked up many times. V gene TRBV7-2 combines with J gene TRBJ2-3; 7 positions agree with TRBD2. The germline CDR1 and CDR2 sequences are SGHTA and FQGNSA. The CDR3 has 15 residues. The junction had 5 bases not matched to a gene; V was cut back by 4 bases and J by 1 base. CDR3 loop: CASSSGGSRTDTQYF. The CDR3 region has the DNA TGTGCCAGCAGCTCCGGGGGGAGCCGCACAGATACGCAGTATTTT.

This CDR3 is CATMGGTLYEQYV. CDR3 in DNA: TGTGCCACCATGGGCGGGACACTCTACGAGCAGTACGTC. The rearrangement joins TRBV10-3 to TRBJ2-7; TRBD1 or TRBD2 may be the D gene (6 bases each). The CDR3 consists of 13 residues. Germline lookup yields CDR1 ENHRY and CDR2 SYGVKD. Trimming stripped 10 bases from V and 3 bases from J, with 16 bases between.

V usage is TRBV3-1 and J usage is TRBJ2-1; D is uncertain. Trimming cost V 0 bases and J 7 bases, with 16 bases left between them. CDR3 length: 16 residues. Germline assignment: CDR1 LGHDT and CDR2 YNNKEL (reference sequence). The chain's CDR3 is CASSQERNSKENEQFF. In nucleotides, the CDR3 is TGTGCCAGCAGCCAAGAACGTAACTCGAAGGAGAATGAGCAGTTCTTC.

The J gene is TRBJ2-3, the V gene TRBV20-1; TRBD1 aligns across 7 bases. Germline V gene lookup returns CDR1 DFQATT and CDR2 SNEGSKA (reference sequence). CDR3 length: 14 residues. V shed 4 bases, J shed 2 bases, and the junction held 6 bases outside the gene matches. CDR3: CSATGTAYTDTQYF. In DNA, the CDR3 is TGCAGTGCTACCGGGACAGCGTACACAGATACGCAGTATTTT.

This clonotype was seen only a few times. The rearrangement joins TRBV29-1 to TRBJ2-1; TRBD1 is a possible D gene (6 bases). V lost 3 bases to trimming and J lost 6 bases, with 21 bases between them. The CDR3 sequence is 16 residues long. In germline, CDR1 is SQVTM, CDR2 ANQGSEA. This CDR3 is CSVDTNRAWYGNEQFF. The CDR3, as DNA: TGCAGCGTTGACACCAACAGGGCGTGGTACGGCAATGAGCAGTTCTTC.

The V and J genes are TRBV9 and TRBJ2-1, with D possibly being TRBD2 (7 bases). Trimming pared 4 bases from V and 5 bases from J, leaving 16 bases between. This CDR3 comprises 15 residues. Germline V gives CDR1 SGDLS, CDR2 YYNGEE. The CDR3: CASSPRPGGHNEQFF. In DNA form, the CDR3 reads TGTGCCAGCAGCCCCCGGCCCGGGGGGCACAATGAGCAGTTCTTC.

The chain recombines TRBV18 with TRBJ2-5; 7 bases line up with TRBD1. V was pared by 3 bases and J by 5 bases, with 12 bases of the junction left unmatched. The CDR3 length is 16 residues. Germline CDR1 and CDR2: KGHSH and LQKENI. CDR3 DNA: TGTGCCAGCTCACCGGGGGACAGACCTCGTGGGGAGACCCAGTACTTC. It is translated as CASSPGDRPRGETQYF.

This clonotype was observed a few times. The gene calls are TRBV20-1 and TRBJ2-1, with TRBD1 identical over 11 bases. This CDR3 has 17 residues. The germline V gene has CDR1 DFQATT and CDR2 SNEGSKA (reference sequence). J lost 6 bases, V lost 6 bases, and 16 bases had no gene match. The CDR3 DNA reads as TGCAGTGCCCCCGGGACAGGGGGTAAGCTACCCATCAATGAGCAGTTCTTC. This gives the protein CSAPGTGGKLPINEQFF.

The table lists this clonotype with a few counts. The chain joins TRBV28 to TRBJ1-2; D unresolved. Looked up from germline, CDR1 is MDHEN and CDR2 is SYDVKM. Trimming removed 5 bases from V and 1 base from J, with 11 bases in between. The CDR3 is 14 amino acids. CDR3 sequence reads: CASSIPGVNYGYTF. In nucleotides, the CDR3 is TGTGCCAGCAGTATACCAGGTGTTAACTATGGCTACACCTTC.

Concerning this clonotype: Germline and junction disagree at one end, which may indicate a read error. J is TRBJ2-5 and V is TRBV20-1; D not resolved. CDR1 and CDR2 (germline): DFQATT, SNEGSKA (reference sequence). The CDR3 covers 11 residues. For the CDR3, the DNA is TGCAGTGCTGAGGACCAGGAGACCCAGTACTTC. Protein product: CSAEDQETQYF.

The V call is TRBV28, the J call TRBJ2-7, with 7 bases fitting TRBD1. The length of the CDR3 is 15 residues. CDR1 is MDHEN and CDR2 is SYDVKM in the germline V gene. Germline trimming cut 8 bases from V and 0 bases from J; bases unmatched to any gene: 10. The CDR3 sequence is CASLTTGALSYEQYF. CDR3 coding DNA: TGTGCCAGCCTAACAACAGGGGCCCTCTCCTACGAGCAGTACTTC.

This chain connects TRBV29-1 to TRBJ2-5; D is ambiguous. Germline CDR1 and CDR2: SQVTM and ANQGSEA. Trimming left V 8 bases short and J 5 bases short, with 15 bases between. This CDR3 is 12 amino acids long. CDR3: CSYPLGMETQYF. In DNA form, the CDR3 reads TGCAGCTACCCCTTGGGGATGGAGACCCAGTACTTC.